This is a list of T cell receptor beta chains from one sample in a study of T cells expressing NK-cell markers. TCRdb reprocessed the 5' RACE reads and stores each CDR3 protein as one record, lacking DNA. The sample's table shows 200,000 to 300,000 distinct CDR3 sequences. Sequenced material: blood T cells: a sorted CD56 or NKG2C T cell subset, CD4+ or CD8+ T cells, or bulk PBMC T cells (not recorded which). The source of these receptors is a man aged 18 to 29 in good health. The CDR3 runs from the conserved cysteine through the conserved F or W.

V gene	CDR3 length	J gene	CDR3 protein
TRBV29-1	12	TRBJ1-1	CSVIPGGTEAFF
TRBV7-9	16	TRBJ2-1	CASSSRTGTGDNEQFF
TRBV27	14	TRBJ2-7	CASKSAAGSPEQYF
TRBV6-2/TRBV6-3	16	TRBJ1-1	CASKDGQGESRSEAFF
TRBV12-3/TRBV12-4	11	TRBJ2-1	CASSWGREQFF
TRBV7-6	16	TRBJ2-3	CASSLAGGRGTDTQYF
TRBV10-3	15	TRBJ2-3	CAISEGRQSADTQYF
TRBV7-9	16	TRBJ2-7	CASSLGGQGTPYEQYF
TRBV5-1	15	TRBJ1-1	CASSSDTSRNTEAFF
TRBV7-2	17	TRBJ2-5	CASSLVARGLGGETQYF
TRBV7-9	14	TRBJ2-1	CASSSGALWNEQFF
TRBV7-9	15	TRBJ2-6	CASRDTRVGANVLTF
TRBV9	12	TRBJ2-3	CASSGGDVTQYF
TRBV20-1	16	TRBJ2-3	CSARPPSPDSLMTQYF
TRBV5-1	14	TRBJ2-5	CASSLLAVQETQYF
TRBV6-1	14	TRBJ2-6	CASRLGSGANVLTF
TRBV6-1	15	TRBJ2-3	CASSGSGTNEYTQYF
TRBV25-1	18	TRBJ2-1	CASSEWGAGEGSYNEQFF
TRBV4-2	13	TRBJ2-1	CASSQDTTRLVFF
TRBV12-3/TRBV12-4	15	TRBJ2-7	CASSLSSDRSYEQYF
TRBV12-3/TRBV12-4	16	TRBJ2-2	CASSLARQLNTGELFF
TRBV20-1	13	TRBJ2-1	CSARQVGLSEQFF
TRBV25-1	17	TRBJ2-7	CASSETGTLGSSYEQYF
TRBV5-4	15	TRBJ2-3	CASTQGDPSTDTQYF
TRBV4-2	15	TRBJ2-2	CASSQERSEAGELFF
TRBV7-3	12	TRBJ2-7	CASSLIGGEQYF
TRBV24-1	16	TRBJ2-1	CATSDLTGSTYNEQFF
TRBV20-1	13	TRBJ2-7	CSALGQGAYEQYF
TRBV9	16	TRBJ2-2	CASTSGATSNTGELFF
TRBV7-8	16	TRBJ2-7	CASSLVSGFRRYEQYF
TRBV20-1	15	TRBJ2-1	CSTPRGSLSYNEQFF
TRBV12-3/TRBV12-4	16	TRBJ1-2	CASSYWTGGSYYGYTF
TRBV6-5	15	TRBJ2-5	CASSYNGVPQETQYF
TRBV4-1	16	TRBJ2-3	CASSQTVLRGPDTQYF
TRBV20-1	14	TRBJ1-4	CSALNRVSNEKLFF
TRBV4-3	16	TRBJ2-3	CASSQDDKGNTDTQYF
TRBV7-2	17	TRBJ2-1	CASSRELAGGRYNEQFF